This T cell receptor beta chain stems from a study of radiation and T cells in renal cell carcinoma. Overall study results and limits: Top tumor clonotypes rose in blood 2 weeks post-radiation, then contracted.

Germline values: CDR1 SGHTA, CDR2 FQGNSA. V was pared by 1 base and J by 6 bases, with 13 bases between. The CDR3 totals 15 residues. The time point here: blood 2 weeks post-SBRT. Treatment specified: 15 Gy SBRT to primary tumor, nephrectomy 4 weeks later. The tumor was a clear cell renal cell carcinoma. Turning to this clone: What it binds is not known.

Here immunoSEQ multiplex PCR was the method, and the copy in TCRdb shows in-frame clones only, minus some. Here the sample spans roughly 130,000 clones, roughly 91% being singletons. This sequence joins TRBV7-2 and TRBJ2-1; D gene ambiguous. The source is a woman between 65 and 79 years old with renal cell carcinoma. The starting material was blood, obtained from a patient whose treatment included radiotherapy and nephrectomy. The CDR3: CASSLGSLPGNEQFF. CDR3 sequence (DNA): TGTGCCAGCAGCTTAGGGAGCCTCCCAGGCAATGAGCAGTTCTTC. Full variable domain (outside the CDR3, taken from reference TRBV7-2 and TRBJ2-1): GAGVSQSPSNKVTEKGKDVELRCDPISGHTALYWYRQSLGQGLEFLIYFQGNSAPDKSGLPSDRFSAERTGGSVSTLTIQRTQQEDSAVYLCASSLGSLPGNEQFFGPGTRLTVL.